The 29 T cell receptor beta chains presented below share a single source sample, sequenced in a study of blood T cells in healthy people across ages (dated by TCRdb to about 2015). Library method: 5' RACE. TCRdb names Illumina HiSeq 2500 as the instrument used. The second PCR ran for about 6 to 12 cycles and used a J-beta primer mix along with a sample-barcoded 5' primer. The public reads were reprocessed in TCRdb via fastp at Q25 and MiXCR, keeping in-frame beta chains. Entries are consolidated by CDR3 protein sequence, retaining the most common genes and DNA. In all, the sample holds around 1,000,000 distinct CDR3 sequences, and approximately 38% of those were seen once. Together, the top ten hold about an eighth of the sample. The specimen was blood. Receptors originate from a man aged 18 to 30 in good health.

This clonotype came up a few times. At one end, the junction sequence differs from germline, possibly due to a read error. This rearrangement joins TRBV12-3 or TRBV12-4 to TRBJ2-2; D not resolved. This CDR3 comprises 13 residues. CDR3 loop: CASSVARDGELFF. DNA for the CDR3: TGTGCCAGCAGTGTAGCAAGAGACGGGGAGCTGTTTTTT.

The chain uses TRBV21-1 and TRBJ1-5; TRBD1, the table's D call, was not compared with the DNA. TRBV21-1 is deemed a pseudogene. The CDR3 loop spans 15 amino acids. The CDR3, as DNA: TGTGCCAGCAGCAGAGACAGGGGCGAGAATCAGCCCCAGCATTTT. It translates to CASSRDRGENQPQHF.

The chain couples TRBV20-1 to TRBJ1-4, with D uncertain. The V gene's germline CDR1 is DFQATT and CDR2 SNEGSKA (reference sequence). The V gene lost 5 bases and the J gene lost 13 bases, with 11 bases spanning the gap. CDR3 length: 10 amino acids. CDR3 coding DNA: TGCAGTGCTCAGCAGATGAGACTGTTTTTT. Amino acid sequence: CSAQQMRLFF.

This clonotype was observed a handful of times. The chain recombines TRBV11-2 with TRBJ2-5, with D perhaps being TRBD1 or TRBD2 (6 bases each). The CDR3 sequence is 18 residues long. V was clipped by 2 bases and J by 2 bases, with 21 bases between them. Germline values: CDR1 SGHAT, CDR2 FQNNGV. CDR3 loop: CASSLLGGNQGKQETQYF. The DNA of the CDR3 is TGTGCCAGCAGCTTATTGGGCGGGAATCAGGGGAAACAAGAGACCCAGTACTTC.

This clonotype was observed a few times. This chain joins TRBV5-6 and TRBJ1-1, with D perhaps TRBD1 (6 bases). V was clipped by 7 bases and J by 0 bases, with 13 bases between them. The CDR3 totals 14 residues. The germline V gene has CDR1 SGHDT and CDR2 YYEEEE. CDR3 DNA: TGTGCCAGCCTCAAACAGGGCATGAACACTGAAGCTTTCTTT. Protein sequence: CASLKQGMNTEAFF.

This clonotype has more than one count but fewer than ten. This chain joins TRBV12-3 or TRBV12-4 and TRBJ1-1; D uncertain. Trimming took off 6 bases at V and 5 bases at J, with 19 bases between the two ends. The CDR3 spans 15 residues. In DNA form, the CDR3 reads TGTGCCAGCAGCCCCCGGAAGCGGGCGGGAACTGAAGCTTTCTTT. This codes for CASSPRKRAGTEAFF.

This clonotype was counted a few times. The CDR3 protein is CASSLDSGARQPQHF. The CDR3 nucleotides read TGTGCCAGCAGCTTAGATTCGGGCGCCAGGCAGCCCCAGCATTTT. The gene calls are TRBV7-2 and TRBJ1-5; D uncertain. CDR1 and CDR2 (germline): SGHTA, FQGNSA. V lost 1 base, J lost 7 bases, and 14 bases lay in between. This CDR3 is built from 15 residues.

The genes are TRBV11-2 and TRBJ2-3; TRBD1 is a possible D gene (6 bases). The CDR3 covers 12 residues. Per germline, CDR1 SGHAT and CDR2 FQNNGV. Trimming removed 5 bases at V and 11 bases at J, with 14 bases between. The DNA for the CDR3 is TGTGCCAGCAGCGCCTGGGCGGACAGGCAGTATTTT. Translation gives CASSAWADRQYF.

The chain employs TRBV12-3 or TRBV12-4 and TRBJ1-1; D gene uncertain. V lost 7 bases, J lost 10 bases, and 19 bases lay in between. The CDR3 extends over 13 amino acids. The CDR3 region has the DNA TGTGCCAGCACCTCGAAAAGGGAGCCGGGAGCTTTCTTT. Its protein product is CASTSKREPGAFF.

CDR3 region: CASSLASSLNTEAFF. CDR3 nucleotides: TGTGCCAGCAGCTTGGCCAGCAGCCTGAACACTGAAGCTTTCTTT. The V gene is TRBV7-6, the J gene TRBJ1-1; no clear D gene. CDR3 size: 15 residues. Germline CDR1 is SGHVS and CDR2 is FNYEAQ. V was trimmed by 3 bases and J by 0 bases, leaving 11 bases between them.

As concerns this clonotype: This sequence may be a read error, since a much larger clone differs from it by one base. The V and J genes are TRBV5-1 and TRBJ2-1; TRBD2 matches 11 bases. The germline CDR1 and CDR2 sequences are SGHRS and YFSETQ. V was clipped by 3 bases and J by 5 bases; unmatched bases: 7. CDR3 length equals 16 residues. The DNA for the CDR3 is TGCGCCAGCAGCTCTTTGACTAGCGGGGTAAACAATGAGCAGTTCTTC. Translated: CASSSLTSGVNNEQFF.

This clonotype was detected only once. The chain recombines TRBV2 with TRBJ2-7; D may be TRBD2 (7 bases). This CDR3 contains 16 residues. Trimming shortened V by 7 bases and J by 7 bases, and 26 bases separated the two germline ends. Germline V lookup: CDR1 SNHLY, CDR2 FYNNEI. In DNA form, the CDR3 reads TGTGCCAGCACCCCCTTTGGGGGGGGCCGTAGGAATGAGCAGTACTTC. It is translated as CASTPFGGGRRNEQYF.

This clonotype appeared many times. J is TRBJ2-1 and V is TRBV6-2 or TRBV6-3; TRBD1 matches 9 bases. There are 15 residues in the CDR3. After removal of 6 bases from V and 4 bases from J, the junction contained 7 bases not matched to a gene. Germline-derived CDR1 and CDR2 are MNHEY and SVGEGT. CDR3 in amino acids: CASSPPGQGYNEQFF. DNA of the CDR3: TGTGCCAGCAGCCCACCGGGACAGGGTTACAATGAGCAGTTCTTC.

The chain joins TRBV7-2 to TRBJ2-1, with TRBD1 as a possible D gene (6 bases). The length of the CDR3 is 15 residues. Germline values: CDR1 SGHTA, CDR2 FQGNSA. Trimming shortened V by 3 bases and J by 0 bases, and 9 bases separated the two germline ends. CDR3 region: CASSFRDNSYNEQFF. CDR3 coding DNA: TGTGCCAGCAGCTTCCGGGACAACTCCTACAATGAGCAGTTCTTC.

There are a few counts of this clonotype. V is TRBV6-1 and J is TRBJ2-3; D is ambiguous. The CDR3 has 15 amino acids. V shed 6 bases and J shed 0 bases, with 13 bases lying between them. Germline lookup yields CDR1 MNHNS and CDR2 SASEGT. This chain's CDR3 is CASSPQPASTDTQYF. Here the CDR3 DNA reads TGTGCCAGCAGCCCCCAGCCTGCTAGCACAGATACGCAGTATTTT.

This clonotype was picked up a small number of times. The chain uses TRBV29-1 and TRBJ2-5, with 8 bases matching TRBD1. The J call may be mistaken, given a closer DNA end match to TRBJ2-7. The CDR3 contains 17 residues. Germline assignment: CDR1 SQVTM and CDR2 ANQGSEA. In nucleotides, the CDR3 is TGCAGCGTTGTGAACAGGGGGACCAGAATGGGGTCCTACGAGCAGTACTTC. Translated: CSVVNRGTRMGSYEQYF.

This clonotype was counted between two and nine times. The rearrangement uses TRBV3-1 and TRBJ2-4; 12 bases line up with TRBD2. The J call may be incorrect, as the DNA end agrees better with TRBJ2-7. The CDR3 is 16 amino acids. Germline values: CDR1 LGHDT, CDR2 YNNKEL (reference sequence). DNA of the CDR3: TGTGCCAGCAGCCCCCTTCTAGCGGGGGGGCCATACGAGCAGTACTTC. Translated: CASSPLLAGGPYEQYF.

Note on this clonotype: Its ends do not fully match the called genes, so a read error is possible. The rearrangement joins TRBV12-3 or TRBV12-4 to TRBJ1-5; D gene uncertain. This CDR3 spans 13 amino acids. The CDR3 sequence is CAGSGNSNQPQHF. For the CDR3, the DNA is TGTGCCGGCAGTGGGAATAGCAATCAGCCCCAGCATTTT.

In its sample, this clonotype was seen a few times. CDR3 in DNA: TGTGCCTGGAGTTGGCATACTCCTAACTATGGCTACACCTTC. It is translated as CAWSWHTPNYGYTF. V is TRBV30 and J is TRBJ1-2; no reliable D call. Trimming shortened V by 2 bases and J by 0 bases, and 10 bases separated the two germline ends. The germline V gene encodes CDR1 GTSNPN and CDR2 SVGIG (reference sequence). The length of the CDR3 is 14 residues.

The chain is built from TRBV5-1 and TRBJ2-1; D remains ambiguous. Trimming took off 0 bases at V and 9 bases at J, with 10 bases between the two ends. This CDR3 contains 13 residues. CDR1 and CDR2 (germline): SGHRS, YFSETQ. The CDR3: CASSLGPASEQFF. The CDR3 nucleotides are TGCGCCAGCAGCTTGGGGCCTGCAAGTGAGCAGTTCTTC.

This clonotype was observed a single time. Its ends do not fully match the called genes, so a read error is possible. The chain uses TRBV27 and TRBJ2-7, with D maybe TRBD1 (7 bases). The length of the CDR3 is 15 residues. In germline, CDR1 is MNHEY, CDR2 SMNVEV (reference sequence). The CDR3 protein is CANSYYRGGSYEQYF. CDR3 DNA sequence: TGTGCCAACAGTTACTACAGGGGAGGCTCCTACGAGCAGTACTTC.

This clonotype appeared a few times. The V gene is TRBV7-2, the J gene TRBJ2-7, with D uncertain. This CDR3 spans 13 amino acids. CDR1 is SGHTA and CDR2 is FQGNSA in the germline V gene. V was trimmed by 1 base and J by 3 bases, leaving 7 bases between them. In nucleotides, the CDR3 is TGTGCCAGCAGCTTAGGAGATATCTACGAGCAGTACTTC. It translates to CASSLGDIYEQYF.

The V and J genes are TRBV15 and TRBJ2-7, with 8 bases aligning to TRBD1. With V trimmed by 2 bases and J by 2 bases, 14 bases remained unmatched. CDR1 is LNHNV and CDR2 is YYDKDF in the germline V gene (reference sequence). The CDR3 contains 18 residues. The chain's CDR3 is CATSRTGTGPTFTYEQYF. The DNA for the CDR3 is TGTGCCACCAGCAGAACTGGGACAGGTCCGACGTTTACCTACGAGCAGTACTTC.

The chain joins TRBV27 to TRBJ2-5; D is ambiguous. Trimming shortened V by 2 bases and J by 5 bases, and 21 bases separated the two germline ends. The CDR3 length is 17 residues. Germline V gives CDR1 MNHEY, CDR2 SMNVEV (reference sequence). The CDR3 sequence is CASSLSRLAVPAETQYF. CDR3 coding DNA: TGTGCCAGCAGTTTAAGTCGGCTGGCAGTACCGGCGGAGACCCAGTACTTC.

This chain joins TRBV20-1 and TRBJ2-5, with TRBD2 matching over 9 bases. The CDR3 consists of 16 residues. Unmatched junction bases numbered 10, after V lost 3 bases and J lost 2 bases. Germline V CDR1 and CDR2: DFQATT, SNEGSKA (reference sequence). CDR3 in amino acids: CSARKGGGAKQETQYF. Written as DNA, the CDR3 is TGCAGTGCTAGGAAGGGCGGGGGGGCGAAGCAAGAGACCCAGTACTTC.

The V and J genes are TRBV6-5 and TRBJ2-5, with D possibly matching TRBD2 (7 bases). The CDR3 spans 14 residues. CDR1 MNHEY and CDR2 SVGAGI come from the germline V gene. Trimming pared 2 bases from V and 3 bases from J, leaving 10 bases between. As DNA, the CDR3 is TGTGCCAGCAGTTACGGGGGGGCCGAAGAGACCCAGTACTTC. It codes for CASSYGGAEETQYF.

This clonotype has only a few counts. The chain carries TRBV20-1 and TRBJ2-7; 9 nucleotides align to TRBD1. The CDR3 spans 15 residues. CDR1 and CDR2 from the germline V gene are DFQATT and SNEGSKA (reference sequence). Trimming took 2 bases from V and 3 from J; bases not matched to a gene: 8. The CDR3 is CSARTPGQGNYEQYF. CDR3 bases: TGCAGTGCTAGAACGCCGGGACAGGGAAACTACGAGCAGTACTTC.

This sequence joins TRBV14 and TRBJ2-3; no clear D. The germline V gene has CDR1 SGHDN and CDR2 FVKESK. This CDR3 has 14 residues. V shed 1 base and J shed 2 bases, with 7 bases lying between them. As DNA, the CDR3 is TGTGCCAGCAGCCAAGGGATTCCCACAGATACGCAGTATTTT. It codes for CASSQGIPTDTQYF.

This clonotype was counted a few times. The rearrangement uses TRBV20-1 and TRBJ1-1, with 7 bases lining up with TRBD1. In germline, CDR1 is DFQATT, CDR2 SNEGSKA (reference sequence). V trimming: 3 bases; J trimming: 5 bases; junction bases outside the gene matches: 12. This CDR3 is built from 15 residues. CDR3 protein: CSARTSTGLRTEAFF. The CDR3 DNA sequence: TGCAGTGCTAGGACCTCGACAGGGTTACGTACTGAAGCTTTCTTT.